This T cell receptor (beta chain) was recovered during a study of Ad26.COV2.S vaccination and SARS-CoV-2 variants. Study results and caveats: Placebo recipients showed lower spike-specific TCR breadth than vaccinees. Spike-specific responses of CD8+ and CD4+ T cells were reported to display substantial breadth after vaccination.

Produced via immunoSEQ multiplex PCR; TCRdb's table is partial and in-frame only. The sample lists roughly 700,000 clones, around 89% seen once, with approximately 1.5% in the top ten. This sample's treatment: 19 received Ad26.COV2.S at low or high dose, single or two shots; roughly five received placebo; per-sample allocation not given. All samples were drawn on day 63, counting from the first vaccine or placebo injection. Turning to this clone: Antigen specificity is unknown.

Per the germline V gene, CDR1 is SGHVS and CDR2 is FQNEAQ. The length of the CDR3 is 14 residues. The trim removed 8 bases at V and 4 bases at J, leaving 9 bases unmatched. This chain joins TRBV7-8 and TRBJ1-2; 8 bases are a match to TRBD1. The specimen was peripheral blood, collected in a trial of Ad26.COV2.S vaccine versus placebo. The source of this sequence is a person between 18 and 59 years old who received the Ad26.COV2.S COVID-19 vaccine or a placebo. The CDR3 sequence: CASRPPGGGYGYTF. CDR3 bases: TGTGCCAGCCGACCCCCAGGGGGCGGCTATGGCTACACCTTC.